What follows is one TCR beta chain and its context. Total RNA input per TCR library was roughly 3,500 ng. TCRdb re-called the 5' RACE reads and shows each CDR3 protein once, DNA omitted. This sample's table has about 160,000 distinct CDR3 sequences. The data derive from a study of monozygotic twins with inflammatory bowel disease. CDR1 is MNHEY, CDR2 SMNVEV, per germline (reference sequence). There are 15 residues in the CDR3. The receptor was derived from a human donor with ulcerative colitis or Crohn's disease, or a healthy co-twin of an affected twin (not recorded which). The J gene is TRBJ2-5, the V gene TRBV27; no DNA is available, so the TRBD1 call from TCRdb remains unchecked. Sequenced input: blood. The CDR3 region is CASSKNRDGVETQYF.